The clone carrying this T cell receptor (beta chain) was found a few times. Distinct nucleotide sequences in the sample also encode this CDR3. This entry belongs to a study of shared clonotypes between healthy human individuals. V was cut by 3 bases and J by 6 bases, with 6 bases left in between. This CDR3 region has 11 residues. The germline CDR1 and CDR2 sequences are SQVTM and ANQGSEA. TCRdb's copy holds only in-frame clones and misses some; the assay was immunoSEQ multiplex PCR. The data contain about 1 million clones, 65% to 80% of them singletons. The sample comprised memory CD4+ T cells sorted from blood. Stated subset: CD45RA-negative fraction. The rearrangement joins TRBV29-1 to TRBJ2-1; D ambiguous. The receptor comes from a young man in good health. Here the CDR3 DNA reads TGCAGCGTTGATAGAGGCAATGAGCAGTTCTTC. It is translated as CSVDRGNEQFF.